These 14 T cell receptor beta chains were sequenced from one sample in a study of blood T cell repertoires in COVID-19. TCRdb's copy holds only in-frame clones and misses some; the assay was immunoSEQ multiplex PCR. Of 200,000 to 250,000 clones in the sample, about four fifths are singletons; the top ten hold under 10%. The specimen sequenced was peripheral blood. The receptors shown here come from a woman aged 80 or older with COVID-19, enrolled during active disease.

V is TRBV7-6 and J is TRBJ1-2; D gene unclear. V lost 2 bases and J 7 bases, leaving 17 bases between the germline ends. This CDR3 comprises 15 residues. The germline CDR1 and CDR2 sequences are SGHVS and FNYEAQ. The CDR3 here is CASSLSGGGSSGYTF. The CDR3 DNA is TGTGCCAGCAGCTTATCGGGTGGAGGCAGTAGTGGCTACACCTTC.

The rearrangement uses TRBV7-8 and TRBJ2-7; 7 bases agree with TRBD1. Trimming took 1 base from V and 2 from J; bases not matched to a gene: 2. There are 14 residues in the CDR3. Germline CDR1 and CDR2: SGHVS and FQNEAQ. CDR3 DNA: TGTGCCAGCAGCTTAGACAGGGGTCCCTACGAGCAGTACTTC. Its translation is CASSLDRGPYEQYF.

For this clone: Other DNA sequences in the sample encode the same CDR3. CDR3 sequence (DNA): TGCGCCAGCAGCTTGGGACAGGGGGGCAATCAGCCCCAGCATTTT. It yields the protein CASSLGQGGNQPQHF. This sequence joins TRBV5-1 and TRBJ1-5, with 9 bases fitting TRBD1. CDR1 SGHRS and CDR2 YFSETQ come from the germline V gene. CDR3 length equals 15 residues. With V trimmed by 0 bases and J by 2 bases, 0 bases remained unmatched.

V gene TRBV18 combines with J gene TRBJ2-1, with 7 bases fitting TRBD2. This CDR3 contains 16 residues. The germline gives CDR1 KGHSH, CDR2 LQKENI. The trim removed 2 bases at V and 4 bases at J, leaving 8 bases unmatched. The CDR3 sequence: CASSPLSRGRYNEQFF. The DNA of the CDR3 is TGTGCCAGCTCACCATTGTCGCGGGGGAGATACAATGAGCAGTTCTTC.

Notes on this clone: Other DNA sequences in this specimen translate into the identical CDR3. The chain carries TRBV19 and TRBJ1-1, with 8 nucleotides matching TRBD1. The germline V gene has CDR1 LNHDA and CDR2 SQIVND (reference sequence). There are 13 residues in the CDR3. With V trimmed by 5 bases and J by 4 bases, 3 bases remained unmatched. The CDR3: CASSGTGFTEAFF. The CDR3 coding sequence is TGTGCCAGTAGTGGGACAGGCTTCACTGAAGCTTTCTTT.

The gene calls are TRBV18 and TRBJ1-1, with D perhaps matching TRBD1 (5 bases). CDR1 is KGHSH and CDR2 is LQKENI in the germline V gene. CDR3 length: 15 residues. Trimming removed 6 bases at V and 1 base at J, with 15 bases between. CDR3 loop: CASSLRQQANTEAFF. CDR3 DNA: TGTGCCAGCTCTCTTCGCCAACAGGCGAACACTGAAGCTTTCTTT.

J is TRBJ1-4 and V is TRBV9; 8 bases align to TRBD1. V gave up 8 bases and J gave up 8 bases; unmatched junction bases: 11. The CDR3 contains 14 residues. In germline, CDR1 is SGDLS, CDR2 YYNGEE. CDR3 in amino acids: CASGTGTGSEKLFF. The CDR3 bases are TGTGCCAGTGGTACCGGGACAGGCTCGGAAAAACTGTTTTTT.

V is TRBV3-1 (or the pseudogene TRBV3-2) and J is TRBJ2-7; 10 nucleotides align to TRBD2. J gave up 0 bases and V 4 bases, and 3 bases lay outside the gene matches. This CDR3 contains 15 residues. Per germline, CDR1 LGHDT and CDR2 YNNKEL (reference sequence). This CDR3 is CASSPGTSVSYEQYF. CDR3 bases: TGTGCCAGCAGCCCCGGGACTAGCGTCTCCTACGAGCAGTACTTC.

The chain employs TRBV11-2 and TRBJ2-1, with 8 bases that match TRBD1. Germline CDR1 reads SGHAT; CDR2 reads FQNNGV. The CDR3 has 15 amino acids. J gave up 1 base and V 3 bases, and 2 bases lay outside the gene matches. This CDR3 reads CASSFRQGSYNEQFF. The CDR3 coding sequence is TGTGCCAGCAGCTTCCGACAGGGGTCCTACAATGAGCAGTTCTTC.

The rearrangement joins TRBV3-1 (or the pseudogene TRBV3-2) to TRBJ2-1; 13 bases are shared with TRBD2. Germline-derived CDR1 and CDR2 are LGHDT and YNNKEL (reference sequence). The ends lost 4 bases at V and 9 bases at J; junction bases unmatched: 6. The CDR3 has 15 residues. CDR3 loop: CASSPGLAGVSEQFF. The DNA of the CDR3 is TGTGCCAGCAGCCCCGGACTAGCGGGAGTAAGTGAGCAGTTCTTC.

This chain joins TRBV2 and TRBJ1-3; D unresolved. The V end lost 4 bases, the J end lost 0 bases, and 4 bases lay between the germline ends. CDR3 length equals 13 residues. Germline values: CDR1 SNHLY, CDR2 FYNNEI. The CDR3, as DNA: TGTGCCAGCAGTGGTAACTCTGGAAACACCATATATTTT. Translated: CASSGNSGNTIYF.

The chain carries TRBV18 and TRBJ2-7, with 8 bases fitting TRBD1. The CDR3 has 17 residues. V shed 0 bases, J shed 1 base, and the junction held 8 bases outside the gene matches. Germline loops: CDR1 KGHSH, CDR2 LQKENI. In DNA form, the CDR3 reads TGTGCCAGCTCACCACCGAGTCCGGGACAGGTATCCTACGAGCAGTACTTC. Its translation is CASSPPSPGQVSYEQYF.

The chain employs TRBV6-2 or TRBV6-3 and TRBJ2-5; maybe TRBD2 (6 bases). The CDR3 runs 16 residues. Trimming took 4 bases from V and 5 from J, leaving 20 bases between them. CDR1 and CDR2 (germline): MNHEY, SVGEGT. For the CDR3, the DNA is TGTGCCAGCAGTTGGGGGGAACTAGCCGCCGGGGAGACCCAGTACTTC. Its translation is CASSWGELAAGETQYF.

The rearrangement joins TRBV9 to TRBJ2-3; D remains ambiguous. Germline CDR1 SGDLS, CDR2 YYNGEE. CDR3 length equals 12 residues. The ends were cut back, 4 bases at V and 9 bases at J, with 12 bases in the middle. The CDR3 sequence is CASSFVMRTQYF. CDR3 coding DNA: TGTGCCAGCAGCTTCGTGATGAGAACGCAGTATTTT. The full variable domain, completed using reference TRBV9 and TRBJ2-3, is DSGVTQTPKHLITATGQRVTLRCSPRSGDLSVYWYQQSLDQGLQFLIQYYNGEERAKGNILERFSAQQFPDLHSELNLSSLELGDSALYFCASSFVMRTQYFGPGTRLTVL.